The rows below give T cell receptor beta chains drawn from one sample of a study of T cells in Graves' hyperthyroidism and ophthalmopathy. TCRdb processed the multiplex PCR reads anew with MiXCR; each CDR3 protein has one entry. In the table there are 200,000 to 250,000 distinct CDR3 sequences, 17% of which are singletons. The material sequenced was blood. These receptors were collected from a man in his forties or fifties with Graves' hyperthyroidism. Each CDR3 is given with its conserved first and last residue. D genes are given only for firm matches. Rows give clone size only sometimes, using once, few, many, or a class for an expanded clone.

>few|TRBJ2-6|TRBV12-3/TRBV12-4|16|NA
TGTGCCAGCACCATGGGGCCCGGGGCTGGGGCCAACGTCCTGACTTTC
CASTMGPGAGANVLTF
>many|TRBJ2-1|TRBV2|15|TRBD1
TGTGCCAGCTACCAGGGGGAAAACTCCTACAATGAGCAGTTCTTC
CASYQGENSYNEQFF
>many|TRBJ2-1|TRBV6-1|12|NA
TGTGCCAGCAGTGAATCGACTCCTACGCAGTTCTTC
CASSESTPTQFF
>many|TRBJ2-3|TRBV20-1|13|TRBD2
TGCAGTGCTGGGACTAGCGGGACAGATACGCAGTATTTT
CSAGTSGTDTQYF
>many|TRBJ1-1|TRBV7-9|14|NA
TGTGCCAGCAGCTTAACTGCGGGGAACACTGAAGCTTTCTTT
CASSLTAGNTEAFF
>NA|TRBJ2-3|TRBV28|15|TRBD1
TGTGCCAGCAGTTTACGGGACAGGGAAGGAGATACGCAGTATTTT
CASSLRDREGDTQYF
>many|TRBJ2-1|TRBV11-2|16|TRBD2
TGTGCCAGCAGCTTAACCACCCTAGCGGAGAGCAATGAGCAGTTCTTC
CASSLTTLAESNEQFF
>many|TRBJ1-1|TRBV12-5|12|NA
TGTGCTAGTGGTTTTACAGGCACTGAAGCTTTCTTT
CASGFTGTEAFF
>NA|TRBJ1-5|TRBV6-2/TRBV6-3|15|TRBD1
TGTGCCAGCAGTTACACACAGGGGGCCTATCAGCCCCAGCATTTT
CASSYTQGAYQPQHF
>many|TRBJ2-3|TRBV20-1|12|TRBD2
TGCAGAATTAGCGGGAGGGGAGATACGCAGTATTTT
CRISGRGDTQYF
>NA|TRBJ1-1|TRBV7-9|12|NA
TGTGCCAGCAGCGTTATGAACACTGTAGCTTTCTTT
CASSVMNTVAFF
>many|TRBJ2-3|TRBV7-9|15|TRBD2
TGTGCCAGCAGCTTTAGCGGGACCAGCACAGATACGCAGTATTTT
CASSFSGTSTDTQYF
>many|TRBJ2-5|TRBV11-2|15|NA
TGTGCCAGCAGCCATGAGGCTAGCGCACAAGAGACCCAGTACTTC
CASSHEASAQETQYF
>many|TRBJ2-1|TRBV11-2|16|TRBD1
TGTGCCAGCAGCTTTGGGGACAGGGGGGAAGACAATGAGCAGTTCTTC
CASSFGDRGEDNEQFF